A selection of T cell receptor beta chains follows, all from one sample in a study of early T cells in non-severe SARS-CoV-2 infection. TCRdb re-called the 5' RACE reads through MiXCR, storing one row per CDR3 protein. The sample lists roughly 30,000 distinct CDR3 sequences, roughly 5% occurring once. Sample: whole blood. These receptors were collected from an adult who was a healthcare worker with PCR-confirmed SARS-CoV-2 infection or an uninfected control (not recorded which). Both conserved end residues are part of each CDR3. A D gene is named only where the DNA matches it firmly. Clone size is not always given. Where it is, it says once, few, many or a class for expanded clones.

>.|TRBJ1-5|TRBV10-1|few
CASRLQGWQPQHF
TGCGCCAGCAGGCTCCAGGGCTGGCAGCCCCAGCATTTT
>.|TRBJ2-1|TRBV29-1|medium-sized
CSAGNPPYNEQFF
TGCAGCGCTGGTAACCCCCCTTACAATGAGCAGTTCTTC
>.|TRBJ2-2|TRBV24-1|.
CATSEHGVNTGELFF
TGTGCCACCAGTGAACACGGGGTGAACACCGGGGAGCTGTTTTTT
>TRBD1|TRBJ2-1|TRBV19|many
CASSRTGWNEQFF
TGTGCCAGTAGTAGGACAGGTTGGAATGAGCAGTTCTTC
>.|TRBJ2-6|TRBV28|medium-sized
CASSSGANVLTF
TGTGCCAGCTCCTCTGGGGCCAACGTCCTGACTTTC
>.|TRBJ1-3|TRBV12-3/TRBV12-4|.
CASSKDSDLSGNTIYF
TGTGCCAGCAGTAAGGACAGCGATCTCTCTGGAAACACCATATATTTT
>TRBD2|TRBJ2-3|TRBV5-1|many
CASSARPGTSGRATDTQYF
TGCGCCAGCAGCGCGCGTCCCGGGACTAGCGGGAGAGCCACAGATACGCAGTATTTT
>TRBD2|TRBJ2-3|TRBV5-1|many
CASSRTSGHTDTQYF
TGCGCCAGCAGCAGGACTAGCGGGCACACAGATACGCAGTATTTT
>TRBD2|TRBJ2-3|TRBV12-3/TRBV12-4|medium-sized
CASRLAGGTTDTQYF
TGTGCCAGCAGACTAGCGGGGGGAACCACAGATACGCAGTATTTT
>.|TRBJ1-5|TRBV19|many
CASSIWGSNQPQHF
TGTGCCAGTAGTATTTGGGGTAGCAATCAGCCCCAGCATTTT
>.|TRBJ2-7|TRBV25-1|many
CASSEYKGTAQYF
TGTGCCAGCAGTGAATATAAAGGGACGGCGCAGTACTTC
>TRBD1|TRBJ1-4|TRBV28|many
CASSFPTGGNEKLFF
TGTGCCAGCAGTTTTCCGACAGGGGGAAATGAAAAACTGTTTTTT
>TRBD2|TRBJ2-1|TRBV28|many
CATLPRGGAASYNEQFF
TGTGCCACACTCCCCCGGGGGGGCGCGGCGTCCTACAATGAGCAGTTCTTC
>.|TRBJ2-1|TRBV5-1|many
CASISDYNEQFF
TGCGCCAGCATCTCGGATTACAATGAGCAGTTCTTC
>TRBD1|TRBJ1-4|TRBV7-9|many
CASSFMDREREKLFF
TGTGCCAGCAGTTTCATGGACAGGGAACGCGAAAAACTGTTTTTT
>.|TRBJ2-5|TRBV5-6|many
CASSLDSWQETQYF
TGTGCCAGCAGCTTGGACAGCTGGCAGGAGACCCAGTACTTC
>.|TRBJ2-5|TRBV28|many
CASSLMGLKETQYF
TGTGCCAGCAGTTTGATGGGACTCAAAGAGACCCAGTACTTC
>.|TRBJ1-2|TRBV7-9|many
CASSLSAPVVYGYTF
TGTGCCAGCAGCTTATCGGCACCGGTGGTCTATGGCTACACCTTC
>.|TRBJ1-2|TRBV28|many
CASSLSVRAGYGYTF
TGTGCCAGCAGTTTATCGGTCAGGGCGGGCTATGGCTACACCTTC
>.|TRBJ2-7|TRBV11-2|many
CASSLALSYEQYF
TGTGCCAGCAGCTTAGCCCTCTCCTACGAGCAGTACTTC
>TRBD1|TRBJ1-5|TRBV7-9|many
CASSSQGAGQPQHF
TGTGCCAGCAGCTCACAGGGGGCGGGTCAGCCCCAGCATTTT
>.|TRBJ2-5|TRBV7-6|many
CASSPKETQYF
TGTGCCAGCAGCCCAAAAGAGACCCAGTACTTC
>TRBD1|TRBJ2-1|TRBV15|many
CATSSGTGDNEQFF
TGTGCCACCAGTTCCGGGACAGGGGATAATGAGCAGTTCTTC
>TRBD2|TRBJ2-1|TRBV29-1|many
CSAGLAGVWNEQFF
TGCAGCGCTGGACTAGCGGGAGTATGGAATGAGCAGTTCTTC
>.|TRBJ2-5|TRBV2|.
CASSEGDAPGETQYF
TGTGCCAGCAGTGAGGGGGACGCCCCGGGGGAGACCCAGTACTTC
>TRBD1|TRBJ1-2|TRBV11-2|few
CASSPTGGSNYGYTF
TGTGCCAGCAGCCCTACAGGGGGCAGTAACTATGGCTACACCTTC
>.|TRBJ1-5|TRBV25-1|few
CASSDSARSQPQHF
TGTGCCAGCAGTGATAGCGCTAGAAGCCAGCCCCAGCATTTT
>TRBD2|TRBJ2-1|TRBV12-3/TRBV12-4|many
CASIEAGVSYNEQFF
TGTGCCAGCATCGAAGCGGGAGTATCCTACAATGAGCAGTTCTTC
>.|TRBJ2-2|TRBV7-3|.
CASSFTADPGELFF
TGTGCCAGCAGCTTCACAGCGGATCCCGGGGAGCTGTTTTTT
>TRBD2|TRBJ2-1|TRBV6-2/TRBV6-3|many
CASSYSTSGSRYEQFF
TGTGCCAGCAGTTACTCTACTAGCGGGAGTAGATATGAGCAGTTCTTC
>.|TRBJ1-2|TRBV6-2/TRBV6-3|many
CASRTGNNYGYTF
TGTGCCAGCAGGACCGGGAACAACTATGGCTACACCTTC
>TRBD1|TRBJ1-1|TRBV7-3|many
CASSPGGRMNTEAFF
TGTGCCAGCAGCCCAGGGGGCAGAATGAACACTGAAGCTTTCTTT
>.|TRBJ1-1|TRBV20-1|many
CSARGVSPEAFF
TGCAGTGCTAGAGGCGTCAGCCCCGAAGCTTTCTTT
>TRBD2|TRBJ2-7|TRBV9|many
CASSPRAAGGAREQYF
TGTGCCAGCAGCCCCCGGGCGGCGGGAGGGGCGCGAGAGCAGTACTTC
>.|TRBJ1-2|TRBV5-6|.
CASSRPGRTNYGYTF
TGTGCCAGCAGCCGTCCTGGCAGGACTAACTATGGCTACACCTTC
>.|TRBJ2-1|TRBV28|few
CASRRYNEQFF
TGTGCCAGCCGCCGGTACAATGAGCAGTTCTTC
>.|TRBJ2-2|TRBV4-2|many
CASSQDTGNTGELFF
TGTGCCAGCAGCCAAGATACTGGGAACACCGGGGAGCTGTTTTTT
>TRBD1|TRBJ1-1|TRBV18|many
CASSQDREKDEAFF
TGTGCCAGCTCCCAAGACAGGGAGAAAGATGAAGCTTTCTTT
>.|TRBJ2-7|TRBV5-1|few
CASSLVGSNYEQYF
TGCGCCAGCAGCTTGGTAGGCAGTAACTACGAGCAGTACTTC
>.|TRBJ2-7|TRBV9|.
CASSVAAASYEQYF
TGTGCCAGCAGCGTAGCCGCAGCCTCCTACGAGCAGTACTTC
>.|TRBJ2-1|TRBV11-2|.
CASSRTAYSYNEQFF
TGTGCCAGCAGCCGGACAGCGTACTCCTACAATGAGCAGTTCTTC
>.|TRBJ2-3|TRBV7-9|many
CASSPLRGTHTDTQYF
TGTGCCAGCAGCCCACTGCGCGGGACCCACACAGATACGCAGTATTTT
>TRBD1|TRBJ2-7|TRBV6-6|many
CASSTQGQTVLYEQYF
TGTGCCAGCAGTACACAGGGACAGACTGTTCTCTACGAGCAGTACTTC
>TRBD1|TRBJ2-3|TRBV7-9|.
CASSLGSGTGATDTQYF
TGTGCCAGCAGCTTGGGGTCCGGGACAGGGGCGACAGATACGCAGTATTTT
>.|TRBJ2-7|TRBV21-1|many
CASSPPPEGIRGNEQYF
TGTGCCAGCAGCCCCCCACCGGAGGGGATAAGGGGGAACGAGCAGTACTTC
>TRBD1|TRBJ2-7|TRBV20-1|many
CSAPSGQGLYEQYF
TGCAGTGCTCCCTCGGGACAGGGCCTCTACGAGCAGTACTTC
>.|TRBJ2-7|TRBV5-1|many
CASSGDYEQYF
TGCGCCAGCAGCGGAGACTACGAGCAGTACTTC
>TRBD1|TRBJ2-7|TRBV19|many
CASSIHGTENYEQYF
TGTGCCAGTAGCATCCACGGGACAGAAAATTACGAGCAGTACTTC
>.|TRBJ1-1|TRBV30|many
CAWKRQTNTEAFF
TGTGCCTGGAAGAGACAAACGAACACTGAAGCTTTCTTT
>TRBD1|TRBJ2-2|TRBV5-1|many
CASSLIGTANTGELFF
TGCGCCAGCAGCTTAATCGGGACAGCGAACACCGGGGAGCTGTTTTTT
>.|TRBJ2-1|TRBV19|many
CASSILAASYNEQFF
TGTGCCAGTAGTATCTTAGCGGCCTCCTACAATGAGCAGTTCTTC
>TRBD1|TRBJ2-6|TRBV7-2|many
CASSLGDRGPPGANVLTF
TGTGCCAGCAGCTTAGGCGACAGGGGACCACCTGGGGCCAACGTCCTGACTTTC
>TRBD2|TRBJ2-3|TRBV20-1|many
CSAPPLAGVADTQYF
TGCAGTGCCCCCCCTCTAGCGGGAGTTGCAGATACGCAGTATTTT
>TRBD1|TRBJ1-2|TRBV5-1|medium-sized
CAGVPGQGSQIYGYTF
TGCGCCGGAGTACCGGGACAGGGCTCCCAAATCTATGGCTACACCTTC
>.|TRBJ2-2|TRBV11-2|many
CASSLTRSTGELFF
TGTGCCAGCAGCTTAACCAGGTCCACCGGGGAGCTGTTTTTT